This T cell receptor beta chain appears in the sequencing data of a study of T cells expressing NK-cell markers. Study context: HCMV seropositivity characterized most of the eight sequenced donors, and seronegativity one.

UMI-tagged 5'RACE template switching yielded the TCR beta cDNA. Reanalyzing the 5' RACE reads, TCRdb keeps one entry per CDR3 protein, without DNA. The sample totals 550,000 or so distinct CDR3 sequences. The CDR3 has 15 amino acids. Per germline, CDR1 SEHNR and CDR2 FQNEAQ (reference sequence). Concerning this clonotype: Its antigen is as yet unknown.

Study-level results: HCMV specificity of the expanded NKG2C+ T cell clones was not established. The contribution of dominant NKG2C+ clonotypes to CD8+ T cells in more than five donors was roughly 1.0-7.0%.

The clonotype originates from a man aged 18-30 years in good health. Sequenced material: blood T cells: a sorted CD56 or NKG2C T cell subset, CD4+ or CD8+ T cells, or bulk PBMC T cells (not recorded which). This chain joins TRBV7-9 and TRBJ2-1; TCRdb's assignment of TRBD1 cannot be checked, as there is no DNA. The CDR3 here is CASSGDRVGHNEQFF.